A single sample gave rise to the 18 T cell receptor beta chains below, sequenced in a study of patients and donors after allogeneic stem cell transplantation. TCRdb ran MiXCR on the RT-PCR reads and lists one entry per CDR3 protein. The table lists roughly 190,000 distinct CDR3 sequences, more than 35% of them singletons, with less than 40% in the top ten. The sequenced sample was blood, either unsorted or a sorted T cell fraction (not recorded which). The receptors stem from a human donor who was either an allogeneic HSCT recipient or a stem cell or donor lymphocyte infusion donor (not recorded which). It is not recorded whose cells these are; they may come from a transplant donor.

This chain connects TRBV7-9 to TRBJ2-7; tentative D call: TRBD1 (6 bases). Germline V gene lookup returns CDR1 SEHNR and CDR2 FQNEAQ (reference sequence). Trimming left V 8 bases short and J 3 bases short, with 20 bases between. This CDR3 comprises 15 residues. This CDR3 reads CASLQSGTQIYEQYF. CDR3 coding DNA: TGTGCCAGCTTGCAATCCGGGACACAGATCTACGAGCAGTACTTC.

This CDR3 is CASRPNRRVSGNTIYF. The CDR3 coding sequence is TGTGCCAGCAGGCCCAATCGCCGGGTCTCTGGAAACACCATATATTTT. The genes are TRBV12-3 or TRBV12-4 and TRBJ1-3; D is uncertain. The CDR3 is made up of 16 amino acids. Trimming left V 6 bases short and J 0 bases short, with 15 bases between.

The rearrangement links TRBV3-1 to TRBJ2-5; no clear D. Germline V gives CDR1 LGHDT, CDR2 YNNKEL (reference sequence). The CDR3 runs to 16 residues. With 2 bases removed from V and 2 bases from J, the gap between germline ends came to 15 bases. DNA of the CDR3: TGTGCCAGCAGCCAACGGACGGACCCCCGGCAAGAGACCCAGTACTTC. Residues: CASSQRTDPRQETQYF.

This chain uses TRBV7-9 with TRBJ2-1, with 11 bases identical to TRBD2. Unmatched junction bases numbered 9, after V lost 5 bases and J lost 0 bases. The germline gives CDR1 SEHNR, CDR2 FQNEAQ (reference sequence). The CDR3 spans 18 residues. CDR3 in amino acids: CASSPPSGRTPSYNEQFF. CDR3 nucleotides: TGTGCCAGCAGCCCCCCTAGCGGGAGGACCCCCTCCTACAATGAGCAGTTCTTC.

The rearrangement joins TRBV28 to TRBJ1-5, with 8 bases fitting TRBD1. The CDR3 totals 15 residues. V trimming: 7 bases; J trimming: 4 bases; junction bases outside the gene matches: 9. Germline V gene lookup returns CDR1 MDHEN and CDR2 SYDVKM. The CDR3 here is CASTRTGLGNQPQHF. CDR3 nucleotides: TGTGCCAGCACCAGGACAGGGTTGGGAAATCAGCCCCAGCATTTT.

The genes are TRBV2 and TRBJ1-1; D remains ambiguous. Germline assignment: CDR1 SNHLY and CDR2 FYNNEI. V was trimmed by 4 bases and J by 0 bases, leaving 9 bases between them. This CDR3 comprises 14 residues. CDR3 DNA sequence: TGTGCCAGCAGTGTGGGTTGGGTGAACACTGAAGCTTTCTTT. Translating gives CASSVGWVNTEAFF.

This clonotype was seen only a few times. J is TRBJ1-1 and V is TRBV4-3, with 7 bases fitting TRBD1. The V gene end was trimmed by 0 bases and the J gene end by 4 bases; junction bases not matched to a gene: 2. The CDR3 contains 14 residues. The V gene's germline CDR1 is LGHNA and CDR2 YSLEER. The CDR3 loop is CASSQDWTGTEAFF. CDR3 DNA sequence: TGCGCCAGCAGCCAAGACTGGACAGGCACTGAAGCTTTCTTT.

This clonotype was detected a few times. This rearrangement joins TRBV3-1 to TRBJ2-1; TRBD2 aligns across 10 bases. The V gene end was trimmed by 4 bases and the J gene end by 9 bases; junction bases not matched to a gene: 9. In germline, CDR1 is LGHDT, CDR2 YNNKEL (reference sequence). The CDR3 sequence is 15 residues long. The CDR3 DNA reads TGTGCCAGCAGCCGAGACCCCGGACTAGCGGTTGAGCAGTTCTTC. Translation gives CASSRDPGLAVEQFF.

The CDR3 DNA follows: TGTGCCAGCAGCCTACGGACAGACGGCAATCAGCCCCAGCATTTT. It specifies CASSLRTDGNQPQHF. The chain employs TRBV12-3 or TRBV12-4 and TRBJ1-5; a weak D match, TRBD1 (6 bases). This CDR3 has 15 residues. With 6 bases removed from V and 2 bases from J, the gap between germline ends came to 14 bases.

This rearrangement joins TRBV2 to TRBJ2-5; the D is unclear. This CDR3 comprises 15 residues. With 1 base removed from V and 0 bases from J, the gap between germline ends came to 9 bases. Germline assignment: CDR1 SNHLY and CDR2 FYNNEI. The CDR3 DNA is TGTGCCAGCAGTGAAGTCGACGGCTACCAAGAGACCCAGTACTTC. It yields the protein CASSEVDGYQETQYF.

The J gene is TRBJ1-1, the V gene TRBV19, with D possibly TRBD1 on 5 matching bases. The germline CDR1 and CDR2 sequences are LNHDA and SQIVND (reference sequence). The CDR3 contains 16 residues. V lost 6 bases, J lost 6 bases, and 23 bases lay in between. CDR3 sequence reads: CASSTIERGDGPEAFF. CDR3 nucleotide sequence: TGTGCCAGTAGCACCATCGAGAGGGGCGATGGCCCTGAAGCTTTCTTT.

The chain recombines TRBV29-1 with TRBJ2-3; either TRBD1 or TRBD2 may fit D (5 bases each). The V gene lost 4 bases and the J gene lost 4 bases, with 12 bases spanning the gap. Germline loops: CDR1 SQVTM, CDR2 ANQGSEA. The CDR3 covers 13 residues. In nucleotides, the CDR3 is TGCAGCGTTGGCCCGCGAGGGGCAGATACGCAGTATTTT. Translating it yields CSVGPRGADTQYF.

There are a few counts of this clonotype. This chain connects TRBV28 to TRBJ1-1; D is ambiguous. Germline V gene lookup returns CDR1 MDHEN and CDR2 SYDVKM. The CDR3 sequence is 14 residues long. Trimming took off 3 bases at V and 1 base at J, with 9 bases between the two ends. The CDR3 here is CASSFVPSNTEAFF. The CDR3 bases are TGTGCCAGCAGTTTTGTCCCATCGAACACTGAAGCTTTCTTT.

This clonotype was seen only a few times. The chain uses TRBV3-1 and TRBJ2-5; 8 bases fit TRBD2. V lost 0 bases, J lost 4 bases, and 7 bases stayed unmatched. This CDR3 is 16 amino acids long. CDR1 is LGHDT and CDR2 is YNNKEL in the germline V gene (reference sequence). The CDR3 coding sequence is TGTGCCAGCAGCCAAGAACCAGCGGGAGCCAGAGAGACCCAGTACTTC. As protein: CASSQEPAGARETQYF.

This rearrangement joins TRBV5-1 to TRBJ1-2; D unclear. Trimming pared 3 bases from V and 4 bases from J, leaving 13 bases between. CDR3 length: 14 amino acids. Germline CDR1 reads SGHRS; CDR2 reads YFSETQ. The CDR3 protein is CASSSDGITYGYTF. The CDR3 DNA reads as TGCGCCAGCAGCTCCGATGGGATTACCTATGGCTACACCTTC.

Only a few counts were recorded for this clonotype. The rearrangement uses TRBV5-6 and TRBJ2-1, with 8 bases fitting TRBD1. V shed 1 base and J 2 bases; nucleotides not matched to a gene: 8. Germline V gene sequence: CDR1 SGHDT, CDR2 YYEEEE. The CDR3 contains 17 residues. The CDR3 loop reads CASSLFRDRSTYNEQFF. CDR3 coding DNA: TGTGCCAGCAGCTTGTTTCGGGACAGGTCTACCTACAATGAGCAGTTCTTC.

This clonotype has only a few counts. The rearrangement joins TRBV7-2 to TRBJ2-2, with a tentative D call TRBD2 (6 bases). Germline CDR1 is SGHTA and CDR2 is FQGNSA. Trimming cost V 1 base and J 8 bases, with 11 bases left between them. This CDR3 has 14 amino acids. DNA for the CDR3: TGTGCCAGCAGCTTAGACCCGGGAGCAGGGGAGCTGTTTTTT. It is translated as CASSLDPGAGELFF.

This clonotype came up a few times. The V gene is TRBV20-1, the J gene TRBJ1-1, with 8 bases lining up with TRBD1. The V and J ends lost 0 bases and 4 bases, in that order; junction bases with no gene match: 7. The CDR3 consists of 15 residues. The V gene's germline CDR1 is DFQATT and CDR2 SNEGSKA (reference sequence). The DNA of the CDR3 is TGCAGTGCTAGAGATCCTGGACAGGGTGGCACTGAAGCTTTCTTT. It translates to CSARDPGQGGTEAFF.